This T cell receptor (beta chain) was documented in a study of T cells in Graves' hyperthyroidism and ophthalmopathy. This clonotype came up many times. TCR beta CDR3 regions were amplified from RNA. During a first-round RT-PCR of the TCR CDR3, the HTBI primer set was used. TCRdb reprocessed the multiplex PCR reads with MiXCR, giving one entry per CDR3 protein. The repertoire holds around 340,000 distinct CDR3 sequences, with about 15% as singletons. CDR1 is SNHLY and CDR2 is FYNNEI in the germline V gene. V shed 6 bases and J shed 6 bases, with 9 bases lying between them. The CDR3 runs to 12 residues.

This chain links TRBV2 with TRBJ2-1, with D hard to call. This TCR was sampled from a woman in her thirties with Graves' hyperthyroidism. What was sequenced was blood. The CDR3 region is CASSYTINEQFF. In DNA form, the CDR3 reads TGTGCCAGCAGCTACACCATCAATGAGCAGTTCTTC. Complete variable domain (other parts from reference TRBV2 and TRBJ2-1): EPEVTQTPSHQVTQMGQEVILRCVPISNHLYFYWYRQILGQKVEFLVSFYNNEISEKSEIFDDQFSVERPDGSNFTLKIRSTKLEDSAMYFCASSYTINEQFFGPGTRLTVL.